These 24 T cell receptor beta chains originate from one sample sequenced in a study of T cell clonality in common variable immunodeficiency. Generated by immunoSEQ multiplex PCR, the TCRdb table keeps only in-frame clones and is missing some. The table records over 30,000 clones without singletons, the ten largest covering 28%. Antigens for these TCRs are unknown. Overall study results and limits: Common variable immunodeficiency TCR beta sequences reportedly had fewer deletions and N-nucleotide insertions.

Sequencing used peripheral blood mononuclear cells. The receptors were sampled from a human donor with common variable immunodeficiency.

In this sample, this clone turned up a few times. The read stops 3 residues short of the end of the CDR3; the missing end is completed from the germline J gene. V and J are TRBV18 and TRBJ1-6, with a tentative D call TRBD1 (6 bases). The V and J ends lost 6 bases and 9 bases respectively, with 18 bases between them. Germline-derived CDR1 and CDR2 are KGHSH and LQKENI. The CDR3 is made up of 15 amino acids. The chain's CDR3 is CASSRGSGDSSPLHF. The sequenced CDR3 bases are TGTGCCAGCTCCCGGGGATCAGGGGATAGTTCACCC.

The table lists this clone with many counts. The CDR3 goes on 3 residues after the read ends, and that part is filled in from the germline J gene. This chain connects TRBV6-2 or TRBV6-3 to TRBJ2-1, with 13 bases matching TRBD2. Looked up from germline, CDR1 is MNHEY and CDR2 is SVGEGT. The CDR3 runs to 15 residues. After removal of 6 bases from V and 6 bases from J, the junction contained 5 bases not matched to a gene. The CDR3 DNA, read in part, is TGTGCCAGCAGCCCCACTAGCGGGAGGGCCAATGAG. It codes for CASSPTSGRANE. In full, the CDR3 is CASSPTSGRANEQFF.

This clone was counted at least ten times. CDR3 protein: CASRAALVYGYTF. CDR3 bases read: TGTGCCAGTAGGGCGGCCCTCGTCTATGGC. The chain links TRBV19 to TRBJ1-2; D not certain. The read comes to an end 3 residues before the CDR3 does, leaving the germline J gene to fill in the end. Per the germline V gene, CDR1 is LNHDA and CDR2 is SQIVND (reference sequence). The V end was cut by 6 bases, the J end by 4 bases, with 12 bases between. The CDR3 is 13 amino acids.

This clone was detected only a few times. A read error may account for a junction end that differs from germline. Read data end 3 residues before the CDR3 end; the end is taken from the germline J gene. The rearrangement joins TRBV19 to TRBJ1-5, with D possibly TRBD1 on 5 matching bases. This CDR3 contains 15 residues. Looked up from germline, CDR1 is LNHDA and CDR2 is SQIVND (reference sequence). The CDR3 bases that were read are TGTGCCAGTAGTGCCAGGGATCTGAGCAGTCAGCCC. Its protein is CASSARDLSSQP. The CDR3 as a whole reads CASSARDLSSQPQHF.

This clone was counted at least ten times. The CDR3 goes on 3 residues after the read ends, and that part is filled in from the germline J gene. The chain carries TRBV15 and TRBJ1-6, with 9 bases identical to TRBD1. This CDR3 contains 16 residues. The ends lost 3 bases at V and 9 bases at J; junction bases unmatched: 9. CDR1 is LNHNV, CDR2 YYDKDF, per germline (reference sequence). CDR3 bases read: TGTGCCACCAGCAGGGAACCGGGACAGGGAGGTTCACCC. Its protein product is CATSREPGQGGSP. Given in full, the CDR3 is CATSREPGQGGSPLHF.

This clone has a count of ten or more. The read finishes 3 residues shy of the CDR3 end, and the germline J gene is used to complete it. The rearrangement links TRBV18 to TRBJ2-7; 9 bases are shared with TRBD1. V lost 5 bases and J lost 3; bases outside the gene matches: 8. Germline-derived CDR1 and CDR2 are KGHSH and LQKENI. The CDR3 loop spans 15 amino acids. The CDR3 loop reads CASSSGQGVNYEQYF. Partial CDR3 DNA: TGTGCCAGCTCATCGGGACAGGGCGTTAACTACGAG. Combining the CDR3 with reference TRBV18 and TRBJ2-7 gives the whole variable domain NAGVMQNPRHLVRRRGQEARLRCSPMKGHSHVYWYRQLPEEGLKFMVYLQKENIIDESGMPKERFSAEFPKEGPSILRIQQVVRGDSAAYFCASSSGQGVNYEQYFGPGTRLTVT.

This clone has more than one count but fewer than ten. The CDR3 extends 3 residues past the end of the read, so its final part is completed from the germline J gene. V gene TRBV7-2 combines with J gene TRBJ1-1; D possibly corresponds to TRBD1 (5 bases). CDR3 length equals 14 residues. The V gene's germline CDR1 is SGHTA and CDR2 FQGNSA. V lost 3 bases to trimming and J lost 1 base, with 9 bases between them. This chain's CDR3 is CASSLQGGNTEAFF. The sequenced CDR3 bases are TGTGCCAGCAGCTTGCAGGGTGGGAACACTGAA.

As to this clone: The read ends 3 residues early relative to the CDR3; the germline J gene fills the gap. This chain joins TRBV30 and TRBJ2-2; 10 positions match TRBD1. With V trimmed by 2 bases and J by 6 bases, 3 bases remained unmatched. CDR1 and CDR2 from the germline V gene are GTSNPN and SVGIG (reference sequence). CDR3 size: 14 residues. Incomplete CDR3 DNA: TGTGCCTGGAGTCCAGGACAGGGGGCCGGGGAG. As protein: CAWSPGQGAGE. The whole CDR3 reads CAWSPGQGAGELFF.

This clone has a count of ten or more. The CDR3 sequence: CSLPGQNGGYTF. CDR3 bases read: TGCAGTCTCCCCGGACAGAATGGGGGC. The V call is TRBV20-1, the J call TRBJ1-2; maybe TRBD1 (6 bases). The read falls 3 residues short of the CDR3 end, and the missing part is taken from the germline J gene. The CDR3 loop spans 12 amino acids. The germline gives CDR1 DFQATT, CDR2 SNEGSKA (reference sequence).

Details on this clone: Coverage ceases 3 residues before the CDR3 finishes, and the germline J gene fills in the end. The chain has TRBV7-9 and TRBJ2-1, with D maybe TRBD2 (6 bases). The V end was cut by 4 bases, the J end by 9 bases, with 10 bases between. This CDR3 is built from 12 residues. CDR1 is SEHNR and CDR2 is FQNEAQ in the germline V gene (reference sequence). CDR3 bases read: TGTGCCAGCAGCTCCGGACTACTTGAG. Residues: CASSSGLLE. The full CDR3 reads CASSSGLLEQFF. The variable domain in full, with the rest retrieved from reference TRBV7-9 and TRBJ2-1, is DTGVSQNPRHKITKRGQNVTFRCDPISEHNRLYWYRQTLGQGPEFLTYFQNEAQLEKSRLLSDRFSAERPKGSFSTLEIQRTEQGDSAMYLCASSSGLLEQFFGPGTRLTVL.

A remark on this clone: The read finishes 3 residues shy of the CDR3 end, and the germline J gene is used to complete it. This rearrangement joins TRBV19 to TRBJ2-7, with D possibly being TRBD1 (6 bases). The CDR3 covers 15 residues. Deletions cut 8 bases from V and 3 bases from J, with 20 bases between. Germline CDR1 reads LNHDA; CDR2 reads SQIVND (reference sequence). The sequenced CDR3 bases are TGTGCCAGTTCCAGGGGAGAGATTATGTTCTACGAG. Residues: CASSRGEIMFYE. The whole CDR3 sequence is CASSRGEIMFYEQYF.

This clone was picked up a small number of times. The read terminates 3 residues ahead of where the CDR3 ends, so the germline J gene completes it. The chain links TRBV5-1 to TRBJ1-3, with TRBD1 as a possible D gene (6 bases). Per germline, CDR1 SGHRS and CDR2 YFSETQ. Trimming left V 4 bases short and J 2 bases short, with 13 bases between. The CDR3 extends over 15 amino acids. Incomplete CDR3 DNA: TGCGCCAGCAGCCTACAGGGATTGGCTGGAAACACC. Translated: CASSLQGLAGNT. The full CDR3 protein is CASSLQGLAGNTIYF. Based on the CDR3 plus reference TRBV5-1 and TRBJ1-3, the full variable domain is KAGVTQTPRYLIKTRGQQVTLSCSPISGHRSVSWYQQTPGQGLQFLFEYFSETQRNKGNFPGRFSGRQFSNSRSEMNVSTLELGDSALYLCASSLQGLAGNTIYFGEGSWLTVV.

This clone was found many times. Read coverage stops 3 residues before the CDR3 terminus; the germline J gene supplies the remainder. This chain links TRBV20-1 with TRBJ2-5, with D perhaps TRBD2 (5 bases). Germline loops: CDR1 DFQATT, CDR2 SNEGSKA (reference sequence). This CDR3 is 13 amino acids long. Deletions cut 1 base from V and 2 bases from J, with 8 bases between. The CDR3 is CSARGQRQETQYF. CDR3 DNA, as far as it was read: TGCAGTGCTAGAGGCCAGCGGCAAGAGACC.

This clone has just a few counts. The CDR3 end falls 3 residues outside the read, so it is completed with the germline J gene. The chain is built from TRBV20-1 and TRBJ2-3; D perhaps matches TRBD2 (6 bases). Trimming pared 4 bases from V and 2 bases from J, leaving 16 bases between. Germline V gene lookup returns CDR1 DFQATT and CDR2 SNEGSKA (reference sequence). This CDR3 comprises 15 residues. CDR3 region: CSATETRGVTDTQYF. CDR3 DNA (partial): TGCAGTGCTACCGAGACTAGGGGCGTCACAGATACG.

In its sample, this clone was seen many times. The read halts 3 residues ahead of the CDR3 end, with the missing end drawn from the germline J gene. The genes are TRBV28 and TRBJ2-5; D gene ambiguous. Trimming stripped 6 bases from V and 4 bases from J, with 15 bases between. The V gene's germline CDR1 is MDHEN and CDR2 SYDVKM. CDR3 size: 14 residues. CDR3 DNA (partial): TGTGCCAGCAGCCTTACCTCGACTCTAGAGACC. Protein: CASSLTSTLET. The complete CDR3 sequence is CASSLTSTLETQYF.

This clone was seen repeatedly, ten times or more. The CDR3 end falls 3 residues outside the read, so it is completed with the germline J gene. The rearrangement links TRBV19 to TRBJ1-2, with TRBD1 matching 8 bases. The CDR3 has 12 residues. The germline V gene encodes CDR1 LNHDA and CDR2 SQIVND (reference sequence). CDR3 DNA, as far as it was read: TGTGCCAGTAGTGGACAGGGTGGCGGC. Translation: CASSGQGGG. The full CDR3 is CASSGQGGGYTF.

Ten or more counts support this clone. The CDR3 end lies 3 residues beyond the end of the read and is filled in from the germline J gene. The rearrangement links TRBV7-2 to TRBJ1-2; TRBD1 matches 9 bases. The CDR3 loop spans 15 amino acids. The germline V gene has CDR1 SGHTA and CDR2 FQGNSA. V lost 5 bases and J lost 0; bases outside the gene matches: 4. Here the CDR3 reads CASSPGTGSNYGYTF. The CDR3 bases that were read are TGTGCCAGCAGCCCCGGGACAGGGTCTAACTATGGC.

This clone has a count of ten or more. The germline gene is not matched at one end of the junction; a read error may be the cause. The CDR3 extends 3 residues past the end of the read, so its final part is completed from the germline J gene. This CDR3 is also generated by other DNA sequences in the sample. The chain is built from TRBV7-3 and TRBJ2-2, with 10 bases matching TRBD2. Germline V gene data show CDR1 as SGHTA and CDR2 as FQGTGA. The CDR3 has 16 amino acids. The CDR3 loop is CASSPPGLANTGELFF. CDR3 bases read: TGTGCCAGCAGCCCCCCGGGACTAGCGAACACCGGAGAG. The full variable domain, with the rest looked up from reference TRBV7-3 and TRBJ2-2, is GAGVSQTPSNKVTEKGKYVELRCDPISGHTALYWYRQSLGQGPEFLIYFQGTGAADDSGLPNDRFFAVRPEGSVSTLKIQRTERGDSAVYLCASSPPGLANTGELFFGEGSRLTVL.

This clone appeared a few times. The CDR3 extends 3 residues past the end of the read, so its final part is completed from the germline J gene. This chain connects TRBV7-9 to TRBJ2-7, with D hard to call. Trimming took off 1 base at V and 0 bases at J, with 4 bases between the two ends. CDR1 is SEHNR, CDR2 FQNEAQ, per germline (reference sequence). The CDR3 is 13 residues long. CDR3 DNA, as far as it was read: TGTGCCAGCAGCTTAGACTACTCCTACGAG. It encodes CASSLDYSYE. The entire CDR3 sequence reads CASSLDYSYEQYF.

This clone was counted a few times. The read gets to within 3 residues of the CDR3 end, and the germline J gene fills in the rest. The chain links TRBV7-9 to TRBJ2-1; perhaps TRBD2 as D (6 bases). V was clipped by 3 bases and J by 4 bases, with 13 bases between them. The CDR3 length is 15 residues. Per germline, CDR1 SEHNR and CDR2 FQNEAQ (reference sequence). CDR3 DNA, as far as it was read: TGTGCCAGCAGCTTCGGGACTGGAAATTACAATGAG. This sequence encodes CASSFGTGNYNE. From start to end, the CDR3 is CASSFGTGNYNEQFF.

This clone was seen a handful of times. The read is 3 residues too short to cover the CDR3 end, so that end is filled in from the germline J gene. The chain recombines TRBV2 with TRBJ2-7, with 12 bases that match TRBD2. With 4 bases clipped from V and 3 bases from J, the junction kept 7 bases outside the gene matches. The germline V gene encodes CDR1 SNHLY and CDR2 FYNNEI. There are 16 residues in the CDR3. CDR3 DNA (partial): TGTGCCAGCAGTGCCCAACAGACTAGCGGGGGCTACGAG. Translating gives CASSAQQTSGGYE. The whole CDR3 sequence reads CASSAQQTSGGYEQYF.

A remark on this clone: The read halts 3 residues ahead of the CDR3 end, with the missing end drawn from the germline J gene. V usage is TRBV6-2 or TRBV6-3 and J usage is TRBJ2-1, with D possibly matching TRBD2 (5 bases). Germline CDR1 and CDR2: MNHEY and SVGEGT. V gave up 1 base and J gave up 8 bases, with 9 bases separating them. This CDR3 is 13 amino acids long. This CDR3 is CASSYWTGDEQFF. The sequenced part of the CDR3 DNA is TGTGCCAGCAGTTACTGGACCGGGGATGAG.

This clone has just a few counts. The read ends 3 residues early relative to the CDR3; the germline J gene fills the gap. This sequence joins TRBV19 and TRBJ2-7; perhaps TRBD1 as D (5 bases). Trimming pared 5 bases from V and 2 bases from J, leaving 16 bases between. Per the germline V gene, CDR1 is LNHDA and CDR2 is SQIVND (reference sequence). This CDR3 is built from 15 residues. CDR3 sequence reads: CASSVRTSSPYEQYF. CDR3 DNA (partial): TGTGCCAGTAGTGTACGGACATCCTCACCCTACGAG.

This clone appeared many times. The read halts 3 residues ahead of the CDR3 end, with the missing end drawn from the germline J gene. The chain couples TRBV19 to TRBJ1-2; D gene unclear. Per the germline V gene, CDR1 is LNHDA and CDR2 is SQIVND (reference sequence). The CDR3 sequence is 14 residues long. Between the trimmed V and J ends, which lost 0 bases and 2 bases, there was a span of 7 bases. Incomplete CDR3 DNA: TGTGCCAGTAGTATAGAAACGGGGAACTATGGC. It translates to CASSIETGNYG. The full CDR3 protein reads CASSIETGNYGYTF.